This TCR beta chain stems from a study of blood T cell repertoires in COVID-19. In the study overall: Some COVID-19 samples were acute and others convalescent; all came from the United States, Italy and Spain.

How the authors handled the data: Estimation of nucleated cell counts was performed using reference gene primer amplification. Generated by immunoSEQ multiplex PCR, the TCRdb table keeps only in-frame clones and is missing some. V and J calls and clone size come straight from that table; D and trimming were deduced from the DNA. The sample holds a few hundred thousand clones, 80% to 90% seen once. Trimming took off 6 bases at V and 8 bases at J, with 16 bases between the two ends. Germline CDR1 and CDR2: MNHEY and SVGAGI. This CDR3 is built from 13 residues. Clinical histories supplied by participants themselves formed the basis of cohort assignment.

Specimen: PBMCs or T cells enriched from blood (not recorded which). The V gene is TRBV6-5, the J gene TRBJ1-1, with D tentatively TRBD1 (5 bases). The TCR comes from a young woman who had recovered from COVID-19. CDR3 DNA sequence: TGTGCCAGCAGGGAGTCCGGGGGTGGCGAAGCTTTCTTT. The encoded protein is CASRESGGGEAFF.